Listed here are 20 T cell receptor beta chains from one sample, sequenced in a study of response to subunit inactivated influenza vaccine (dated by TCRdb to 2016 to 2018). Libraries came from RT-PCR. Sequencing used an Illumina HiSeq 2500. TCRdb reworked the public reads: Q25 trimming with fastp, MiXCR clone assembly, productive beta chains retained. A single entry per CDR3 protein holds the most common genes and DNA from its merged rows. Here the sample has 650,000 to 800,000 distinct CDR3 sequences; more than 11% occur a single time. The ten largest make up around 6.5% of the sample. The specimen was PBMCs from blood, collected approximately 15 days before vaccination. These TCRs come from a man aged 50 to 59 who received an inactivated influenza vaccine. Donor details come from another sample of the same person, matched by shared clones.

A word on this clonotype: The germline gene is not matched at one end of the junction; a read error may be the cause. This chain uses TRBV6-4 with TRBJ1-5; D remains unclear. Germline CDR1 is MRHNA and CDR2 is SNTAGT. The CDR3 length is 13 residues. The CDR3 is CVSSSSINQPQHF. As DNA, the CDR3 is TGTGTCAGCAGTTCCTCAATCAATCAGCCCCAGCATTTT.

The rearrangement links TRBV11-2 to TRBJ2-3; the D call may be TRBD1 or TRBD2 (5 bases each). The CDR3 has 14 amino acids. Trimming took 2 bases from V and 4 from J, leaving 10 bases between them. Per germline, CDR1 SGHAT and CDR2 FQNNGV. This CDR3 reads CASSLYQGADTQYF. CDR3 DNA sequence: TGTGCCAGCAGCTTATATCAGGGAGCAGATACGCAGTATTTT.

This clonotype was found a few times. The CDR3 nucleotides read TGCGCCAGCAGCTCGGGACCGGACAGGGGGACGAAAAACATTCAGTACTTC. Protein: CASSSGPDRGTKNIQYF. The chain is built from TRBV5-1 and TRBJ2-4; 10 bases fit TRBD1. The V and J ends lost 3 bases and 4 bases, in that order; junction bases with no gene match: 10. CDR3 size: 17 residues. Germline V gene lookup returns CDR1 SGHRS and CDR2 YFSETQ.

This clonotype was detected ten times or more. The CDR3 DNA reads as TGTGCCAGCAGCCCCCAGTTAGCCGGGGGACTAGATACGCAGTATTTT. Protein product: CASSPQLAGGLDTQYF. The rearrangement links TRBV7-9 to TRBJ2-3; tentatively, D is TRBD2 (6 bases). The germline V gene has CDR1 SEHNR and CDR2 FQNEAQ (reference sequence). V was clipped by 5 bases and J by 5 bases, with 20 bases between them. The length of the CDR3 is 16 residues.

The chain joins TRBV4-2 to TRBJ2-7, with TRBD1 matching 7 bases. Germline values: CDR1 LGHNA, CDR2 YNFKEQ. The V and J ends lost 1 base and 4 bases, in that order; junction bases with no gene match: 1. CDR3 length equals 13 residues. The CDR3 region has the DNA TGTGCCAGCAGCCAAGCGGGACAGTACGAGCAGTACTTC. It is translated as CASSQAGQYEQYF.

The table lists this clonotype with many counts. The chain recombines TRBV6-2 or TRBV6-3 with TRBJ2-1; no definite D call. The CDR3 is 13 residues long. In germline, CDR1 is MNHEY, CDR2 SVGEGT. Deletions cut 0 bases from V and 4 bases from J, with 4 bases between. CDR3 loop: CASSYSGYNEQFF. The CDR3, as DNA: TGTGCCAGCAGTTACTCAGGGTACAATGAGCAGTTCTTC.

This clonotype was recorded at least ten times. V usage is TRBV2 and J usage is TRBJ2-3, with a weak D call TRBD2 (7 bases). The ends were cut back, 8 bases at V and 3 bases at J, with 12 bases in the middle. Germline CDR1 and CDR2: SNHLY and FYNNEI. This CDR3 has 13 residues. The CDR3: CASAGAGTDTQYF. The CDR3 DNA is TGTGCCAGCGCGGGGGCCGGAACAGATACGCAGTATTTT.

Notes on this clonotype: No conserved phenylalanine or tryptophan is present at the end of the CDR3, so a read error is the likely explanation. The DNA is left out, because the CDR3 cannot be placed on it with certainty; the CDR3 is given as TCRdb lists it. The genes are TRBV21-1 and TRBJ2-5; the D call in the table, TRBD1, was not verified against the DNA. TRBV21-1 is designated a pseudogene. The CDR3 has 15 amino acids, counting both end residues. The CDR3: CASSRTGSIQETQYL.

There are many counts of this clonotype. The V and J genes are TRBV28 and TRBJ2-7, with D perhaps TRBD1 (6 bases). The CDR3 totals 15 residues. V dropped 2 bases and J dropped 0 bases, with 11 bases sitting between them. The germline V gene encodes CDR1 MDHEN and CDR2 SYDVKM. In nucleotides, the CDR3 is TGTGCCAGCAGTTTAATCGGACAGAGCTCCTACGAGCAGTACTTC. It encodes CASSLIGQSSYEQYF.

The chain couples TRBV6-5 to TRBJ1-5; no reliable D call. With 5 bases removed from V and 2 bases from J, the gap between germline ends came to 7 bases. There are 13 residues in the CDR3. Germline CDR1 reads MNHEY; CDR2 reads SVGAGI. The CDR3 loop reads CASSPTRNQPQHF. As DNA, the CDR3 is TGTGCCAGCAGTCCTACTCGCAATCAGCCCCAGCATTTT.

The chain links TRBV12-3 or TRBV12-4 to TRBJ2-5; 10 bases are shared with TRBD2. V was clipped by 3 bases and J by 7 bases; unmatched bases: 17. The CDR3 has 18 amino acids. DNA for the CDR3: TGTGCCAGCAGTTTCTCGGCTAGCGGGGGACCCCCCATTGGGACCCAGTACTTC. Translating gives CASSFSASGGPPIGTQYF.

The CDR3 protein is CASSLGQNGHLNTEAFF. CDR3 sequence (DNA): TGTGCCAGCAGCTTAGGGCAGAACGGACACTTGAACACTGAAGCTTTCTTT. The rearrangement uses TRBV11-3 and TRBJ1-1, with D tentatively TRBD1 (5 bases). V was pared by 1 base and J by 0 bases, with 15 bases between. Germline values: CDR1 SGHNT, CDR2 YENEEA. CDR3 length equals 17 residues. The whole variable domain, filled in from reference TRBV11-3 and TRBJ1-1, reads EAGVVQSPRYKIIEKKQPVAFWCNPISGHNTLYWYLQNLGQGPELLIRYENEEAVDDSQLPKDRFSAERLKGVDSTLKIQPAELGDSAVYLCASSLGQNGHLNTEAFFGQGTRLTVV.

The chain uses TRBV10-3 and TRBJ2-7; 8 bases map to TRBD1. Germline-derived CDR1 and CDR2 are ENHRY and SYGVKD. This CDR3 has 15 residues. With 3 bases clipped from V and 3 bases from J, the junction kept 7 bases outside the gene matches. This CDR3 is CAISDQDRGRYEQYF. Here the CDR3 DNA reads TGTGCCATCAGTGACCAAGACAGGGGCCGCTACGAGCAGTACTTC.

The chain carries TRBV5-1 and TRBJ2-7; 9 bases map to TRBD1. J was trimmed by 11 bases and V by 0 bases; bases with no gene match: 9. From germline, CDR1 is SGHRS and CDR2 YFSETQ. This CDR3 contains 14 residues. The chain's CDR3 is CASSLVGQGHEKYF. In DNA form, the CDR3 reads TGCGCCAGCAGCTTGGTGGGACAGGGTCACGAAAAGTACTTC.

In this sample, this clonotype turned up many times. The V and J genes are TRBV5-1 and TRBJ2-5; 7 bases are shared with TRBD1. The germline gives CDR1 SGHRS, CDR2 YFSETQ. The V gene end was trimmed by 4 bases and the J gene end by 1 base; junction bases not matched to a gene: 10. The CDR3 totals 16 residues. Written as DNA, the CDR3 is TGCGCCAGCAGCCGTGGAGTCAGACAGGGCCAAGAGACCCAGTACTTC. Translation: CASSRGVRQGQETQYF.

A few counts support this clonotype. The rearrangement uses TRBV11-2 and TRBJ2-2, with no clear D. The germline gives CDR1 SGHAT, CDR2 FQNNGV. This CDR3 region has 13 residues. V gave up 4 bases and J gave up 6 bases, with 9 bases separating them. This chain's CDR3 is CASSSTRPGELFF. The CDR3 region has the DNA TGTGCCAGCAGCTCCACGAGGCCCGGGGAGCTGTTTTTT.

Only a few counts were recorded for this clonotype. The chain carries TRBV4-3 and TRBJ2-7; tentatively, D is TRBD1 (5 bases). The CDR3 has 15 residues. The V end lost 3 bases, the J end lost 0 bases, and 12 bases lay between the germline ends. Germline V CDR1 and CDR2: LGHNA, YSLEER. In DNA, the CDR3 is TGCGCCAGCAGCCAGGAACAGGACGCCTCCTACGAGCAGTACTTC. It codes for CASSQEQDASYEQYF.

This clonotype was seen only a few times. The V gene is TRBV7-9, the J gene TRBJ2-3, with D tentatively TRBD2 (6 bases). There are 16 residues in the CDR3. V was pared by 5 bases and J by 4 bases, with 19 bases between. Looked up from germline, CDR1 is SEHNR and CDR2 is FQNEAQ (reference sequence). In nucleotides, the CDR3 is TGTGCCAGCAGCCCCCGAGGCGGGATTAGGCCAGATACGCAGTATTTT. The encoded protein is CASSPRGGIRPDTQYF.

The gene calls are TRBV10-3 and TRBJ2-3; 7 positions agree with TRBD1. J lost 4 bases, V lost 10 bases, and 8 bases had no gene match. CDR1 and CDR2 (germline): ENHRY, SYGVKD. This CDR3 is 13 amino acids long. The CDR3: CATSSDRPDTQYF. The CDR3 nucleotides are TGTGCCACCTCGTCGGACAGGCCAGATACGCAGTATTTT.

A word on this clonotype: A much larger clone differs from this one at a single base, so this may be a read error. This chain links TRBV12-3 or TRBV12-4 with TRBJ1-1; D unclear. This CDR3 has 17 amino acids. The V end was cut by 5 bases, the J end by 1 base, with 20 bases between. CDR3 region: CASSLSLFSAGNTEAFF. In DNA form, the CDR3 reads TGTGCCAGCAGTCTTTCCCTGTTCTCCGCCGGGAACACTGAAGCTTTCTTT.